Shown below are 14 T cell receptor beta chains from a single sample sequenced in a study of T cells in localized non-small cell lung cancer. TCRdb's copy holds only in-frame clones and misses some; the assay was immunoSEQ multiplex PCR. The sample records 2,500 to 3,000 clones, roughly a fifth being singletons. The source material was lung tumor tissue, sampled before any cancer treatment. Receptors originate from a male donor aged 60 or over with stage II squamous cell lung carcinoma.

This clone was counted between two and nine times. The V gene is TRBV9, the J gene TRBJ1-4; 8 bases line up with TRBD1. The CDR3 runs to 15 residues. The J segment lost 8 bases and the V segment lost 3 bases, leaving 9 bases of the junction unmatched. CDR1 SGDLS and CDR2 YYNGEE come from the germline V gene. Here the CDR3 DNA reads TGTGCCAGCAGCGCATCACAGGGGGGCGTCGAAAAACTGTTTTTT. As protein: CASSASQGGVEKLFF.

The chain joins TRBV30 to TRBJ2-1, with 16 bases lining up with TRBD2. CDR1 and CDR2 from the germline V gene are GTSNPN and SVGIG (reference sequence). The CDR3 loop spans 16 amino acids. J lost 5 bases, V lost 3 bases, and 4 bases had no gene match. The CDR3 loop reads CAWSGGTSGRDNEQFF. The CDR3 DNA reads TGTGCCTGGAGCGGGGGGACTAGCGGGAGGGACAATGAGCAGTTCTTC.

Written as DNA, the CDR3 is TGTGCCAGCAGTGAATACTCCTATAATTCACCCCTCCACTTT. Translating it yields CASSEYSYNSPLHF. This chain joins TRBV25-1 and TRBJ1-6; D is undetermined. Germline CDR1 MGHDK, CDR2 SYGVNS. V was clipped by 0 bases and J by 0 bases, with 0 bases between them. CDR3 size: 14 residues.

This clone turned up a few times. The rearrangement joins TRBV30 to TRBJ2-2, with D maybe TRBD2 (6 bases). CDR1 is GTSNPN and CDR2 is SVGIG in the germline V gene (reference sequence). Deletions cut 2 bases from V and 3 bases from J, with 16 bases between. This CDR3 has 16 residues. The CDR3 region has the DNA TGTGCCTGGAGTCCCCGATTGGGACTTTACACCGGGGAGCTGTTTTTT. Its translation is CAWSPRLGLYTGELFF.

The gene calls are TRBV5-1 and TRBJ2-3; 10 bases fit TRBD1. Trimming at V came to 2 bases and at J to 2 bases, leaving 2 bases not matched to a gene. Per the germline V gene, CDR1 is SGHRS and CDR2 is YFSETQ. This CDR3 is 15 amino acids long. The CDR3 loop reads CASSLDRGPTDTQYF. The CDR3 region has the DNA TGCGCCAGCAGCTTAGACAGGGGGCCCACAGATACGCAGTATTTT. Complete variable domain (other parts from reference TRBV5-1 and TRBJ2-3): KAGVTQTPRYLIKTRGQQVTLSCSPISGHRSVSWYQQTPGQGLQFLFEYFSETQRNKGNFPGRFSGRQFSNSRSEMNVSTLELGDSALYLCASSLDRGPTDTQYFGPGTRLTVL.

This clone counts as medium-sized (0.01 to 0.1%). Here the CDR3 reads CASSFAGQGRQPQHF. In DNA form, the CDR3 reads TGTGCCAGCAGCTTTGCGGGACAGGGCAGGCAGCCCCAGCATTTT. The rearrangement uses TRBV11-3 and TRBJ1-5, with 9 bases fitting TRBD1. In germline, CDR1 is SGHNT, CDR2 YENEEA. This CDR3 comprises 15 residues. The junction had 7 bases not matched to a gene; V was cut back by 3 bases and J by 7 bases.

This clone counts as medium-sized. The junction departs from the called germline gene at one end, perhaps through a read error. The gene calls are TRBV11-3 and TRBJ2-2; TRBD2 might be the D (5 bases). Germline values: CDR1 SGHNT, CDR2 YENEEA. The CDR3 covers 14 residues. CDR3 nucleotide sequence: TGTGCTAGCAGCGAACGGGGAAGTACCGGGGAGCTGTTTTTT. This translates into CASSERGSTGELFF.

The chain joins TRBV19 to TRBJ2-7, with a weak D call TRBD1 (6 bases). Germline CDR1 and CDR2: LNHDA and SQIVND (reference sequence). CDR3 size: 15 residues. V was shortened by 3 bases and J by 4 bases, with 16 bases between the two germline ends. The CDR3 DNA reads TGTGCCAGTAGTATTCGGTCAGGGGATGGGTACGAGCAGTACTTC. Translation gives CASSIRSGDGYEQYF.

This clone came up once. V and J are TRBV29-1 and TRBJ1-5; TRBD1 might be the D (6 bases). The CDR3 covers 14 residues. The germline gives CDR1 SQVTM, CDR2 ANQGSEA. V shed 5 bases and J shed 0 bases, with 11 bases lying between them. CDR3 coding DNA: TGCAGCGTTCAAGGGGGATATAGCAATCAGCCCCAGCATTTT. Encoded protein: CSVQGGYSNQPQHF. The variable domain in full, with the rest retrieved from reference TRBV29-1 and TRBJ1-5, is SAVISQKPSRDICQRGTSLTIQCQVDSQVTMMFWYRQQPGQSLTLIATANQGSEATYESGFVIDKFPISRPNLTFSTLTVSNMSPEDSSIYLCSVQGGYSNQPQHFGDGTRLSIL.

The V call is TRBV5-1, the J call TRBJ1-2, with 8 positions matching TRBD1. V was pared by 4 bases and J by 1 base, with 3 bases of the junction left unmatched. Germline values: CDR1 SGHRS, CDR2 YFSETQ. This CDR3 has 14 amino acids. CDR3: CASSQTGDNYGYTF. The CDR3 coding sequence is TGCGCCAGCAGCCAGACAGGGGATAACTATGGCTACACCTTC. Filled out from reference TRBV5-1 and TRBJ1-2, the complete variable domain reads KAGVTQTPRYLIKTRGQQVTLSCSPISGHRSVSWYQQTPGQGLQFLFEYFSETQRNKGNFPGRFSGRQFSNSRSEMNVSTLELGDSALYLCASSQTGDNYGYTFGSGTRLTVV.

The V gene is TRBV30, the J gene TRBJ2-6; possibly TRBD2 for D (6 bases). Trimming took 3 bases from V and 9 from J, leaving 12 bases between them. The germline V gene has CDR1 GTSNPN and CDR2 SVGIG (reference sequence). The CDR3 has 13 residues. The CDR3 bases are TGTGCCTGGAGGGAGGGGTTGGTCAACGTCCTGACTTTC. This encodes CAWREGLVNVLTF.

A few counts support this clone. The V gene is TRBV9, the J gene TRBJ2-2; 9 nucleotides align to TRBD1. The V gene end was trimmed by 5 bases and the J gene end by 0 bases; junction bases not matched to a gene: 2. CDR1 and CDR2 from the germline V gene are SGDLS and YYNGEE. The CDR3 contains 15 residues. CDR3 in amino acids: CASSTGGANTGELFF. CDR3 nucleotides: TGTGCCAGCAGTACAGGGGGCGCGAACACCGGGGAGCTGTTTTTT.

V gene TRBV9 combines with J gene TRBJ2-3, with 8 bases lining up with TRBD2. The germline gives CDR1 SGDLS, CDR2 YYNGEE. Trimming removed 2 bases from V and 4 bases from J; junction bases left unmatched: 3. The length of the CDR3 is 14 residues. The CDR3 nucleotides are TGTGCCAGCAGCGTCAGCGGGAGCCCAGATACGCAGTATTTT. Its protein product is CASSVSGSPDTQYF. Complete variable domain (other parts from reference TRBV9 and TRBJ2-3): DSGVTQTPKHLITATGQRVTLRCSPRSGDLSVYWYQQSLDQGLQFLIQYYNGEERAKGNILERFSAQQFPDLHSELNLSSLELGDSALYFCASSVSGSPDTQYFGPGTRLTVL.

This clone has at least ten counts. This rearrangement joins TRBV7-6 to TRBJ2-3; D remains unclear. The germline V gene has CDR1 SGHVS and CDR2 FNYEAQ. This CDR3 has 16 amino acids. V lost 9 bases, J lost 0 bases, and 19 bases lay in between. The CDR3 here is CASRLEDSYSTDTQYF. CDR3 DNA: TGTGCCAGTAGACTCGAAGACTCGTATAGCACAGATACGCAGTATTTT.